The text below deals with one T cell receptor (beta chain). The sample belongs to a study of blood T cell repertoires in COVID-19. The CDR3 has 11 residues. The V gene lost 6 bases and the J gene lost 6 bases, with 9 bases spanning the gap. Germline values: CDR1 SNHLY, CDR2 FYNNEI. It was during active infection that Seattle patients were enrolled and then longitudinally followed. Source study methods: Reference gene primer amplification gave nucleated cell count estimates. Clones were read by immunoSEQ multiplex PCR, and TCRdb kept only the in-frame ones, dropping some. V and J calls and clone size are given by that table; D and trimming were obtained from the DNA. Among about 62,000 clones listed, 80% to 90% were seen once.

Sequencing was done on a sample of peripheral blood. This sequence originates from a woman aged 60 to 75 with COVID-19, enrolled during active disease. This rearrangement joins TRBV2 to TRBJ2-7; D is possibly TRBD1 (5 bases). CDR3 sequence (DNA): TGTGCCAGCAGGACAGTTTCCGAGCAGTACTTC. Translating it yields CASRTVSEQYF.